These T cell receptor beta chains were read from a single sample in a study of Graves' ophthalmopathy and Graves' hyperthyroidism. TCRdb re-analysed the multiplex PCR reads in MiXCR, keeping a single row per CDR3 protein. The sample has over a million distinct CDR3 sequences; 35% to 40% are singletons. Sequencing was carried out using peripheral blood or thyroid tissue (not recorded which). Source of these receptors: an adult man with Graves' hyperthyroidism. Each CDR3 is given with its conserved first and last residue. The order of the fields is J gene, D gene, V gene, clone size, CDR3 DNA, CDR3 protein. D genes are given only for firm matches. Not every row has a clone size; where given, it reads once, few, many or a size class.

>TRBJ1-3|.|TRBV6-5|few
TGTGCCAGCAGTGGGACGCGTCGGTCCAGAAACACCATATATTTT
CASSGTRRSRNTIYF
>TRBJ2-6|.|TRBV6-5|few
TGTGCCAGCGACTCCGGGGGGGCCAACGTCCTGACTTTC
CASDSGGANVLTF
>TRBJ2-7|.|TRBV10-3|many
TGTGCCATCAGAGATAGGACAGATAGCTCCTACGAGCAGTACTTC
CAIRDRTDSSYEQYF
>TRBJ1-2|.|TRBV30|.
TGTGCCTGGAGCGTCCGACCCGGACAGCACTATGGCCACACCTTC
CAWSVRPGQHYGHTF
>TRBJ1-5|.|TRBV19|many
TGTGCCAGTAGTTCAAGAAAGGAACAGCCCCAGCATTTT
CASSSRKEQPQHF
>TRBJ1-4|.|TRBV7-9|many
TGTGCCAGCAGCCGCAGGGGAGGGAATGAAAAACTGTTTTTT
CASSRRGGNEKLFF
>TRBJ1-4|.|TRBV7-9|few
TGTGCCAGCAGCTCACAACCGGGTTTTAAGAATGCAAATAATGAAAAACTGTTTTTT
CASSSQPGFKNANNEKLFF
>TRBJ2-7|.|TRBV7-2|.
TGTGCCAGCAGGACCTCCGGGACACAAGCCTACGAGCAGTACTTC
CASRTSGTQAYEQYF
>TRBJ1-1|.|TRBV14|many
TGTGCCAGCAGCCAAGATCGGGGGTGGAACACTGAAGCTTTCTTT
CASSQDRGWNTEAFF
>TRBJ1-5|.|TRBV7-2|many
TGTGCCAGCAGCTTACGGGGGGCTTTGAGCAATCAGCCCCAGCATTTT
CASSLRGALSNQPQHF
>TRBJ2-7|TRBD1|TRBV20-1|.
TGCAGTGCTTCGACAGGGCCCATCTACGAGCAGTACTTC
CSASTGPIYEQYF
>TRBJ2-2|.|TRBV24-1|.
TGTGCCAGCAGTGGGTCGTCGGGCGCTGAGGACACCGGGGAGCTGTTTTTT
CASSGSSGAEDTGELFF
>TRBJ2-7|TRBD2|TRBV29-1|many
TGCAGCGTTGTAGGACTAGAGGCCTACGAGCAGTACTTC
CSVVGLEAYEQYF
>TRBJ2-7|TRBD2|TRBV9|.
TGTGCCAGCAGTCTCGTTACGCCGACTAGCGGGAGCTCCTACGAGCAGTACTTC
CASSLVTPTSGSSYEQYF
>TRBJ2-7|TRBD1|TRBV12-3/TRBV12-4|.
TGTGCCAGCAGTTTTCCGGGACAGAGCTACGAGCACTACTTC
CASSFPGQSYEHYF
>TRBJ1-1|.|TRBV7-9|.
TGTGCCAGCAGCTTAGCGCTCGCCAGAATGAACACTGAAGCTTTCTTT
CASSLALARMNTEAFF
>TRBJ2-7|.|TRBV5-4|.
TGTGCCAGCAGCTTGAAATTTGGGGAGGTTGGGCCCTACGAGCAGTACTTC
CASSLKFGEVGPYEQYF
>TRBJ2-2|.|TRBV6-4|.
TGTGCCAGCAGTGTTGGGCCCACGAACACCGGGGAGCTGTTTTTT
CASSVGPTNTGELFF
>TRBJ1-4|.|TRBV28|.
TGTGCCAGCAGTTCATCAGGGACCGGGACTAATGAAAAACTGTTTTTT
CASSSSGTGTNEKLFF
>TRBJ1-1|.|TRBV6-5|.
TGTGCCAGCAGGCGACAGGAATGGGGGTTGAACACTGAAGCTTTCTTT
CASRRQEWGLNTEAFF
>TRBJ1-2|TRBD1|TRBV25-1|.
TGTGCCACTCACGAGACAGGGATCGGCTACACCTTC
CATHETGIGYTF
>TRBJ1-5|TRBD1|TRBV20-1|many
TGCAGTGCTAGAACCGGGACAGGGGATAGCAATCAGCCCCAGCATTTT
CSARTGTGDSNQPQHF
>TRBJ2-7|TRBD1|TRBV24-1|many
TGTGCCACCAGTGACCAAGGACCGGGACAGGATCACTACGAGCAGTACTTC
CATSDQGPGQDHYEQYF
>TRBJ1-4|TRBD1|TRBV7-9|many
TGTGCCAGCAGCTCTGTGACAGGGACTAATGAAAAACTGTTTTTT
CASSSVTGTNEKLFF
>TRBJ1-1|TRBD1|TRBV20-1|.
TGCAGTGCTAGCGGACAGGGGGCAAGAAACACTGAAGCTTTCTTT
CSASGQGARNTEAFF
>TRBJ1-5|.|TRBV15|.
TGTGCCACCAGCATAATTGTCGGAGGTAGCAATCAGCATTTT
CATSIIVGGSNQHF
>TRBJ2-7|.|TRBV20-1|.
TGCAGTGCTAGAGATCAAGGGACTCACACCGTCGCCTACGAGCAGTACTTC
CSARDQGTHTVAYEQYF
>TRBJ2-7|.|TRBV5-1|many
TGCGCCAGCGGCGGGGCATCGCCGCCCTACGAGCAGTACTTC
CASGGASPPYEQYF
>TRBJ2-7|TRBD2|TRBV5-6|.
TGTGCCAGCAGCGCAACACCTAGCGGGGGGAAGTACGAGCAGTACTTC
CASSATPSGGKYEQYF
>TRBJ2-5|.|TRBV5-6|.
TGTGCCAGCAGCTTGGGGGGGGGCGAAGAAGAGACCCAGTACTTC
CASSLGGGEEETQYF
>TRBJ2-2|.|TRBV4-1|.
TGCGCCAGCAGCCAAACGCCCGTGGCGTCGAACACCGGGGAGCTGTTTTTT
CASSQTPVASNTGELFF
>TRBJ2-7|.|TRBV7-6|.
TGTGCCAGCAGCCCCGGTTTTGGCGAGCAGTACTTC
CASSPGFGEQYF
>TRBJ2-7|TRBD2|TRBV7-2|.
TGTGCCAGCAGCTTAGCGTTAGGCAGCGGGAGGGCCTACTACGAGCAGTACTTC
CASSLALGSGRAYYEQYF
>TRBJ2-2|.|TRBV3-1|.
TGTGCCAGCAGCCAAGAAGCTAAACTAGCTGACACCAGGGAGCTGTTTTTT
CASSQEAKLADTRELFF
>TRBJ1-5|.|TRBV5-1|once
TGCGCCAGCAGCTCGGCAGGGCGAGGATTTGATCAGCCCCAGCATTTT
CASSSAGRGFDQPQHF